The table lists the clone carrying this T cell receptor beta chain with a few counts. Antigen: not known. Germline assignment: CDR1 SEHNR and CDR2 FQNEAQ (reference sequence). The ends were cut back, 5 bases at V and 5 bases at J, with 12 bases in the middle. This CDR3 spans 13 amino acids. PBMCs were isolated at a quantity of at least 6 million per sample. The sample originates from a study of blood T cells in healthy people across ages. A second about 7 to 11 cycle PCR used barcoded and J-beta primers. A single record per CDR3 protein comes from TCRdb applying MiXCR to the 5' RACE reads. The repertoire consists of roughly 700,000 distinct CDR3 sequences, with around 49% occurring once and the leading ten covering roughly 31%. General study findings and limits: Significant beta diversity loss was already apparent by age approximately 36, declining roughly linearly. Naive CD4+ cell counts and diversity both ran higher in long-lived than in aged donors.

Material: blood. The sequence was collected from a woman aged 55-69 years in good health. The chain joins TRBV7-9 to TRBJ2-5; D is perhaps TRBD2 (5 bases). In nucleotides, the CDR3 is TGTGCCAGCAGCCTGGACTGGGCGGAGACCCAGTACTTC. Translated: CASSLDWAETQYF.